The rows below give T cell receptor beta chains drawn from one sample of a study of blood T cell repertoires in COVID-19. The repertoire was sequenced with immunoSEQ multiplex PCR; TCRdb's copy has only in-frame clones and lacks some. This repertoire shows fewer than 400,000 clones, 85% found once; its top ten account for under 4%. Sequenced: peripheral blood. The source is a woman younger than 35 with acute or convalescent COVID-19. Both conserved end residues are part of each CDR3. Fields, in order: V gene, J gene, CDR3 protein.

TRBV5-1	TRBJ1-2	CASSPAPGSYGYTF
TRBV5-1	TRBJ1-2	CASSLVGDNYGYTF
TRBV12-3/TRBV12-4	TRBJ1-2	CASSRGNYGYTF
TRBV6-2/TRBV6-3	TRBJ1-1	CASSYRTGTGDTEAFF
TRBV10-2	TRBJ1-5	CASSEVGQGIQPQHF
TRBV28	TRBJ1-2	CASSLPDRNEGYTF
TRBV19	TRBJ1-2	CASSSENTNYGYTF
TRBV3-1/TRBV3-2	TRBJ1-3	CASSLGQGTGNTIYF
TRBV2	TRBJ2-7	CASSGVASAGQLEQYF
TRBV7-3	TRBJ2-3	CASSRGTGRTDTQYF
TRBV28	TRBJ1-2	CASRQGYGYTF
TRBV5-1	TRBJ2-7	CASSLDGQGVYEQYF
TRBV5-1	TRBJ2-7	CASSQGQGSYEQYF
TRBV14	TRBJ1-3	CASSRLGQERNTIYF
TRBV2	TRBJ2-1	CASSPELAGRYNEQFF
TRBV18	TRBJ1-1	CASSLQQTFPEAFF
TRBV5-1	TRBJ2-3	CASSLGGLAGTDTQYF
TRBV5-1	TRBJ2-7	CASSLDSTGRYYEQYF
TRBV5-6	TRBJ1-3	CASSLVVSSGNTIYF
TRBV12-5	TRBJ2-6	CASAPEKGRVGANVLTF
TRBV21-1	TRBJ2-6	CASSKEDSKLPFGANVLTF
TRBV12-3/TRBV12-4	TRBJ1-2	CASKGTEHYGYTF
TRBV5-6	TRBJ2-1	CASEGNGEQFF
TRBV5-8	TRBJ2-5	CASSWGTGRRGETQYF
TRBV7-9	TRBJ1-5	CASSLARGQGGNQPQHF
TRBV6-5	TRBJ1-2	CAASQGNYGYTF
TRBV19	TRBJ2-1	CASSVQGGLTMEQFF
TRBV2	TRBJ1-6	CASSPIGDTNSPLHF
TRBV3-1/TRBV3-2	TRBJ2-1	CASSTGTSGGLLFF
TRBV28	TRBJ1-6	CASSRITEYNSPLHF
TRBV11-2	TRBJ2-7	CASSLEGTSGGLNYEQYF